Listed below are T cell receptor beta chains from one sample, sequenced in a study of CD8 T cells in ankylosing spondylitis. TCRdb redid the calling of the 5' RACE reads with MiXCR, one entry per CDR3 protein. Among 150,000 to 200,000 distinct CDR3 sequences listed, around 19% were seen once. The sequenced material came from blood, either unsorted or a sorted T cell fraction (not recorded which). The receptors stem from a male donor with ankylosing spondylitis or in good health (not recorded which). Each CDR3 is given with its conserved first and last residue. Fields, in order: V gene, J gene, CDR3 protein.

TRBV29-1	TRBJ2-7	CSVLAAGSYEQYF
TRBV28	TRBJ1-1	CASSLFYTEAFF
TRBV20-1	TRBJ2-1	CSASTLAGGYNEQFF
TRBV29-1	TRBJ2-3	CSVASEGPDTQYF
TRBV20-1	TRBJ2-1	CSARDPPGPRHNEQFF
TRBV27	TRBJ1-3	CASSPLGGPSSGNTIYF
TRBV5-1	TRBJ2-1	CASSQGTGDNEQFF
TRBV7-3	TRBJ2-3	CASSPGDYTDTQYF
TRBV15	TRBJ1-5	CATSRSPNQPQHF
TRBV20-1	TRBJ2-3	CSAKGGFPDTQYF
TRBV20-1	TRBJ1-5	CSARGGEGGHQPQHF
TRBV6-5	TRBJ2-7	CASSYFRQGPYEQYF
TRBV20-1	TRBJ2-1	CSASLDYEQFF
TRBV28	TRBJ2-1	CASRGQSNEQFF
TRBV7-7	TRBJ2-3	CASSFYPGGTDTQYF
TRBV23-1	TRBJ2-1	CASSQSPSGRSWSYNEQFF
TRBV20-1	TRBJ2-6	CSAAISGANVLTF
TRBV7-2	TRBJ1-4	CASSALGRENEKLFF
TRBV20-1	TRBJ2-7	CSARDRDFTYEQYF
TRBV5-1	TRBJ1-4	CASRSTGGRNEKLFF
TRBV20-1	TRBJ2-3	CSAFVLAGGPDTQYF
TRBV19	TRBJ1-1	CASNPRATRGRGTEAFF
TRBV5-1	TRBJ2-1	CASSAGTTVEQFF